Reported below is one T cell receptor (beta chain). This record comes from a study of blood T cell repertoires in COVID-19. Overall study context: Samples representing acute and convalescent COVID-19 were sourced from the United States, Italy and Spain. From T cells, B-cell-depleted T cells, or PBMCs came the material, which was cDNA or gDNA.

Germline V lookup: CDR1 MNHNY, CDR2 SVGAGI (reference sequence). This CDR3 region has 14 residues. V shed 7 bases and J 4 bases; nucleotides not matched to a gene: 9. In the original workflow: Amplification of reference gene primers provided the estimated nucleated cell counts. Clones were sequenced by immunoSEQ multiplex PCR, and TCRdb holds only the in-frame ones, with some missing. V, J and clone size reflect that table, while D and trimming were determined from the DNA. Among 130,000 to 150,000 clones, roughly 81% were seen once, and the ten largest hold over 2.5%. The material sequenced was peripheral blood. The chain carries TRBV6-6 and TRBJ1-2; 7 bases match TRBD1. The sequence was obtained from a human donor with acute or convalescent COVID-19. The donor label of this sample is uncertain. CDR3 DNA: TGTGCCAGCACCCCGCGACAGGGTGGCTATGGCTACACCTTC. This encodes CASTPRQGGYGYTF.